The next 27 T cell receptor beta chains were all read from a single sample in a study of regulatory T cells in long-lasting Graves disease. Stated time point: newly diagnosed GD, antithyroid drugs for less than 3 months. Scientists built the TCR library using RNA that was extracted from PBMCs. Building the TCR beta libraries relied on iRepertoire HTBI primers, and CDR3 regions underwent Arm-PCR. MiXCR, applied by TCRdb to the multiplex PCR reads, yields one record per CDR3 protein. This sample yields about 500,000 distinct CDR3 sequences, of which around 12% are seen a single time; approximately 9.6% belongs to the top ten. In addition, the sample was reused for a study of T cells in Graves' hyperthyroidism and ophthalmopathy.

The sequenced sample was peripheral blood mononuclear cells (PBMCs), obtained at new diagnosis, from a patient treated with antithyroid drugs. The receptor source for this set is a woman aged 25 to 39 with Graves disease.

V and J are TRBV25-1 and TRBJ1-6, with D tentatively TRBD1 (5 bases). Deletions cut 4 bases from V and 4 bases from J, with 11 bases between. Germline CDR1 is MGHDK and CDR2 is SYGVNS. The CDR3 sequence is 15 residues long. This chain's CDR3 is CASSGHGGYNSPLHF. The CDR3 bases are TGTGCCAGCAGTGGCCACGGGGGGTATAATTCACCCCTCCACTTT.

This clonotype was recorded many times. The V and J genes are TRBV28 and TRBJ1-4; the D is unclear. This CDR3 region has 14 residues. Germline V CDR1 and CDR2: MDHEN, SYDVKM. Between the trimmed V and J ends, which lost 2 bases and 7 bases, there was a span of 11 bases. CDR3 amino acids: CASSLRSSGEKLFF. CDR3 in DNA: TGTGCCAGCAGTTTACGGTCTAGCGGTGAAAAACTGTTTTTT.

This clonotype was counted many times. V usage is TRBV6-5 and J usage is TRBJ1-2; no reliable D call. The CDR3 sequence is 13 residues long. V was clipped by 2 bases and J by 4 bases, with 8 bases between them. Germline CDR1 and CDR2: MNHEY and SVGAGI. CDR3 residues: CASSYTGFYGYTF. CDR3 nucleotide sequence: TGTGCCAGCAGTTACACCGGATTCTATGGCTACACCTTC.

This clonotype was observed many times. J is TRBJ2-3 and V is TRBV7-8; 7 nucleotides line up with TRBD2. The CDR3 extends over 15 amino acids. Germline V lookup: CDR1 SGHVS, CDR2 FQNEAQ. V lost 2 bases, J lost 4 bases, and 6 bases stayed unmatched. The CDR3 is CASSLLAGDSDTQYF. The CDR3 region has the DNA TGTGCCAGCAGCTTACTGGCGGGAGATTCAGATACGCAGTATTTT.

Ten or more counts support this clonotype. The DNA of the CDR3 is TGTGCCACCCGGGGGGAAGAACAGCCCCAGCATTTT. Its protein product is CATRGEEQPQHF. The V and J genes are TRBV2 and TRBJ1-5, with a possible D match to TRBD1 (5 bases). Per germline, CDR1 SNHLY and CDR2 FYNNEI. Deletions cut 10 bases from V and 7 bases from J, with 14 bases between. The CDR3 is 12 residues long.

The V gene is TRBV28, the J gene TRBJ2-3; D is unclear. Deletions cut 5 bases from V and 4 bases from J, with 13 bases between. This CDR3 is built from 14 residues. The germline V gene encodes CDR1 MDHEN and CDR2 SYDVKM. DNA for the CDR3: TGTGCCAGCAGTAGCCCCAAGGGATCAGATACGCAGTATTTT. Translated: CASSSPKGSDTQYF.

The table lists this clonotype with many counts. This chain connects TRBV20-1 to TRBJ1-3; 7 bases align to TRBD1. The CDR3 is 13 residues long. CDR1 and CDR2 (germline): DFQATT, SNEGSKA (reference sequence). The trim removed 5 bases at V and 2 bases at J, leaving 3 bases unmatched. DNA of the CDR3: TGCAGTGCTCCTGACAGGGCTGGAAACACCATATATTTT. The encoded protein is CSAPDRAGNTIYF.

This clonotype was counted only a few times. Given a far larger clone just one base away, this is likely a sequencing read error. The rearrangement links TRBV6-9 to TRBJ2-7, with D possibly matching TRBD1 (6 bases). V was clipped by 3 bases and J by 6 bases, with 15 bases between them. Germline lookup yields CDR1 MNHGY and CDR2 SVAAGI. The CDR3 loop spans 14 amino acids. The chain's CDR3 is CASSYPLEGGEQYF. CDR3 coding DNA: TGTGCCAGCAGTTACCCGCTAGAAGGGGGCGAGCAGTACTTC.

The genes are TRBV12-5 and TRBJ2-3; D may be TRBD1 or TRBD2 (5 bases each). The CDR3 runs to 15 residues. The V and J ends lost 0 bases and 3 bases respectively, with 10 bases between them. Germline CDR1 LGHNT, CDR2 FRNRAP. In nucleotides, the CDR3 is TGTGCTAGTGGTTTGGTATCGGGGCAGACAGATACGCAGTATTTT. Protein: CASGLVSGQTDTQYF.

This clonotype has at least ten counts. V and J are TRBV9 and TRBJ2-1, with 7 bases matching TRBD2. The CDR3 consists of 14 residues. The trim removed 8 bases at V and 7 bases at J, leaving 12 bases unmatched. CDR1 SGDLS and CDR2 YYNGEE come from the germline V gene. The CDR3 coding sequence is TGTGCCAGTGGAGAGGGAGGGAGTCTGAATGAGCAGTTCTTC. Amino acids: CASGEGGSLNEQFF.

This clonotype appeared many times. The gene calls are TRBV7-2 and TRBJ2-5; 9 positions agree with TRBD1. CDR1 and CDR2 (germline): SGHTA, FQGNSA. The CDR3 runs 15 residues. With V trimmed by 7 bases and J by 3 bases, 9 bases remained unmatched. The chain's CDR3 is CASTPQGALEETQYF. CDR3 DNA sequence: TGTGCCAGCACGCCACAGGGGGCACTCGAAGAGACCCAGTACTTC.

This clonotype was observed a few times. DNA for the CDR3: TGCAGTGCTAGTCAGAGTTTAGGCCGAGAGACCCAGTACTTC. Protein sequence: CSASQSLGRETQYF. This chain connects TRBV20-1 to TRBJ2-5; no definite D call. Germline lookup yields CDR1 DFQATT and CDR2 SNEGSKA (reference sequence). The germline V and J ends were trimmed by 3 bases and 4 bases, with 15 bases remaining between them. The CDR3 covers 14 residues.

This clonotype showed up many times. V gene TRBV19 combines with J gene TRBJ2-1; either TRBD1 or TRBD2 may supply D (5 bases each). Deletions cut 5 bases from V and 9 bases from J, with 20 bases between. Germline V gene lookup returns CDR1 LNHDA and CDR2 SQIVND (reference sequence). CDR3 length: 15 residues. The CDR3 sequence is CASSSGPRTRGEQFF. The DNA for the CDR3 is TGTGCCAGTAGTTCGGGACCGCGGACTCGAGGTGAGCAGTTCTTC.

Many counts were recorded for this clonotype. This chain links TRBV12-3 or TRBV12-4 with TRBJ2-2; perhaps D is TRBD1 or TRBD2 (5 bases each). V dropped 7 bases and J dropped 1 base, with 13 bases sitting between them. The CDR3 contains 15 residues. CDR3 sequence (DNA): TGTGCCAGCACCCCCCGGGACGGGAACACCGGGGAGCTGTTTTTT. It specifies CASTPRDGNTGELFF.

This clonotype was seen ten or more times. The chain uses TRBV15 and TRBJ1-3, with D unresolved. Per the germline V gene, CDR1 is LNHNV and CDR2 is YYDKDF (reference sequence). V was cut by 0 bases and J by 4 bases, with 4 bases left in between. This CDR3 region has 13 residues. The CDR3 sequence is CATSRDQGNTIYF. CDR3 bases: TGTGCCACCAGCAGAGATCAGGGAAACACCATATATTTT.

The table lists this clonotype with a few counts. J is TRBJ2-1 and V is TRBV7-9; D not certain. The V end was cut by 5 bases, the J end by 8 bases, with 7 bases between. The CDR3 is 11 amino acids. Per germline, CDR1 SEHNR and CDR2 FQNEAQ (reference sequence). The CDR3 loop is CASSPFYEQFF. For the CDR3, the DNA is TGTGCCAGCAGCCCCTTCTATGAGCAGTTCTTC. The variable domain in full, with the rest retrieved from reference TRBV7-9 and TRBJ2-1, is DTGVSQNPRHKITKRGQNVTFRCDPISEHNRLYWYRQTLGQGPEFLTYFQNEAQLEKSRLLSDRFSAERPKGSFSTLEIQRTEQGDSAMYLCASSPFYEQFFGPGTRLTVL.

The CDR3 DNA reads as TGTGCCAGCAGCGTGCCGGGACAGGCGTTCTACGAGCAGTACTTC. Translation: CASSVPGQAFYEQYF. This chain links TRBV7-9 with TRBJ2-7; 8 bases are a match to TRBD1. V lost 5 bases to trimming and J lost 3 bases; unmatched junction nucleotides: 9. The V gene's germline CDR1 is SEHNR and CDR2 FQNEAQ (reference sequence). The CDR3 consists of 15 residues.

This clonotype was observed many times. The chain has TRBV11-2 and TRBJ2-1; TRBD1 might be the D (5 bases). This CDR3 is 15 amino acids long. The ends were cut back, 3 bases at V and 5 bases at J, with 14 bases in the middle. Germline V lookup: CDR1 SGHAT, CDR2 FQNNGV. DNA for the CDR3: TGTGCCAGCAGCTTGGGGCGTGGTATCAACAATGAGCAGTTCTTC. Protein: CASSLGRGINNEQFF. Full variable domain (rest looked up from reference TRBV11-2 and TRBJ2-1): EAGVAQSPRYKIIEKRQSVAFWCNPISGHATLYWYQQILGQGPKLLIQFQNNGVVDDSQLPKDRFSAERLKGVDSTLKIQPAKLEDSAVYLCASSLGRGINNEQFFGPGTRLTVL.

At least ten counts were recorded for this clonotype. V is TRBV12-3 or TRBV12-4 and J is TRBJ2-7; perhaps TRBD1 as D (5 bases). The CDR3 is made up of 13 amino acids. Trimming left V 5 bases short and J 7 bases short, with 15 bases between. The DNA for the CDR3 is TGTGCCAGCAGTCTTAGGGGCCACGGGGAGCAGTACTTC. Protein sequence: CASSLRGHGEQYF.

This clonotype was counted ten times or more. The J gene is TRBJ2-5, the V gene TRBV24-1, with D perhaps TRBD2 (6 bases). The CDR3 totals 16 residues. Trimming took off 1 base at V and 1 base at J, with 12 bases between the two ends. The V gene's germline CDR1 is KGHDR and CDR2 SFDVKD. The CDR3 loop is CATSDFRGSAQETQYF. The CDR3 bases are TGTGCCACCAGTGATTTCCGGGGGAGCGCCCAAGAGACCCAGTACTTC.

This clonotype came up a few times. This sequence joins TRBV7-9 and TRBJ2-1, with 10 bases matching TRBD2. The V gene end was trimmed by 2 bases and the J gene end by 5 bases; junction bases not matched to a gene: 18. This CDR3 is 20 amino acids long. CDR1 and CDR2 (germline): SEHNR, FQNEAQ (reference sequence). The CDR3 nucleotides read TGTGCCAGCAGCTTAAAGGGAAGCGGAGCGGGAGGGCCTGTCCACAATGAGCAGTTCTTC. Its protein product is CASSLKGSGAGGPVHNEQFF.

This clonotype appeared many times. The rearrangement uses TRBV12-3 or TRBV12-4 and TRBJ1-6; D uncertain. The V and J ends lost 5 bases and 0 bases respectively, with 5 bases between them. CDR3 length equals 14 residues. This chain's CDR3 is CASSLGSYNSPLHF. The CDR3 coding sequence is TGTGCCAGCAGTCTCGGCTCCTATAATTCACCCCTCCACTTT.

This clonotype was observed at least ten times. This chain connects TRBV10-3 to TRBJ1-1, with TRBD1 matching 8 bases. Trimming at V came to 6 bases and at J to 1 base, leaving 4 bases not matched to a gene. Germline loops: CDR1 ENHRY, CDR2 SYGVKD. The CDR3 length is 14 residues. Here the CDR3 DNA reads TGTGCCATCAGCTTTACAGGGGGGAACACTGAAGCTTTCTTT. This gives the protein CAISFTGGNTEAFF.

This clonotype was counted at least ten times. This chain links TRBV10-3 with TRBJ1-6; D is ambiguous. V lost 5 bases and J lost 7, with 9 bases in between. CDR3 length equals 13 residues. Germline V gene lookup returns CDR1 ENHRY and CDR2 SYGVKD. The CDR3 loop reads CAISPTGNSPLHF. CDR3 DNA sequence: TGTGCCATCAGTCCTACGGGAAATTCACCCCTCCACTTT.

The chain has TRBV19 and TRBJ2-7; D is perhaps TRBD1 or TRBD2 (6 bases each). CDR1 and CDR2 (germline): LNHDA, SQIVND (reference sequence). V lost 1 base and J 0 bases, leaving 19 bases between the germline ends. This CDR3 comprises 18 residues. CDR3 nucleotide sequence: TGTGCCAGTAGTATAGGGGGGGCGCGGGTCCCGCTCTCCTACGAGCAGTACTTC. It is translated as CASSIGGARVPLSYEQYF.

This clonotype has ten or more counts. This sequence joins TRBV4-1 and TRBJ1-2; D is unclear. The length of the CDR3 is 13 residues. V lost 1 base, J lost 8 bases, and 11 bases lay in between. Germline CDR1 and CDR2: MGHRA and YSYEKL. CDR3 protein: CASSQVGIMGYTF. CDR3 DNA sequence: TGCGCCAGCAGCCAAGTGGGGATAATGGGCTACACCTTC.

Regarding this clonotype: This sequence may be a read error, since a much larger clone differs from it by one base. The conserved final phenylalanine or tryptophan is absent from the CDR3, which likely points to a read error. The V gene is TRBV7-9, the J gene TRBJ1-1; 9 bases agree with TRBD1. V trimming: 2 bases; J trimming: 10 bases; junction bases outside the gene matches: 5. The CDR3 loop spans 13 amino acids. CDR1 and CDR2 (germline): SEHNR, FQNEAQ (reference sequence). The CDR3 DNA sequence: TGTGCCAGCAGCTTACCCGACAGGGGGGCAGCTTTCCTT. Translation gives CASSLPDRGAAFL.